These 26 T cell receptor beta chains originate from one sample sequenced in a study of shared clonotypes between healthy human individuals. Positive CCR7 selection of CD45RO-negative cells yielded the naive CD8 cells, and terminally differentiated effector memory CD45RA+ cells were excluded. TCRdb's copy holds only in-frame clones and misses some; the assay was immunoSEQ multiplex PCR. The top ten hold approximately 1.2% of the sample, which has around 2,000,000 clones, less than 95% seen once. What was sequenced was naive CD8+ T cells sorted from blood. All receptors derive from a man younger than 35 in good health.

The V and J genes are TRBV4-1 and TRBJ1-2; D gene ambiguous. Per germline, CDR1 MGHRA and CDR2 YSYEKL. The CDR3 is made up of 16 amino acids. Trimming stripped 0 bases from V and 4 bases from J, with 15 bases between. CDR3 region: CASSQDRSIIGYGYTF. The CDR3 DNA sequence: TGCGCCAGCAGCCAAGATCGATCAATTATAGGCTATGGCTACACCTTC.

The chain recombines TRBV5-1 with TRBJ1-2; 11 nucleotides match TRBD1. V trimming: 4 bases; J trimming: 4 bases; junction bases outside the gene matches: 3. There are 14 residues in the CDR3. CDR1 and CDR2 from the germline V gene are SGHRS and YFSETQ. Here the CDR3 DNA reads TGCGCCAGCAGCCCGGACAGGGGGCTCTATGGCTACACCTTC. Translation: CASSPDRGLYGYTF.

The V call is TRBV10-2, the J call TRBJ2-7; 9 bases align to TRBD1. The CDR3 has 12 amino acids. Trimming at V came to 7 bases and at J to 6 bases, leaving 4 bases not matched to a gene. In germline, CDR1 is WSHSY, CDR2 SAAADI. CDR3 sequence: CASTQGASEQYF. The CDR3 DNA follows: TGCGCCAGCACACAGGGGGCGAGCGAGCAGTACTTC.

V is TRBV10-1 and J is TRBJ2-7; 10 nucleotides match TRBD1. CDR3 length: 16 amino acids. CDR1 and CDR2 from the germline V gene are WNHNN and SYGVQD (reference sequence). The V gene end was trimmed by 4 bases and the J gene end by 4 bases; junction bases not matched to a gene: 10. The CDR3 coding sequence is TGCGCCAGCAGTGTCTCCGGGACAGGGGTTTCGTACGAGCAGTACTTC. This encodes CASSVSGTGVSYEQYF.

The chain couples TRBV7-2 to TRBJ2-7; 7 bases agree with TRBD2. V was clipped by 7 bases and J by 2 bases; unmatched bases: 14. Germline V lookup: CDR1 SGHTA, CDR2 FQGNSA. CDR3 size: 16 residues. In DNA, the CDR3 is TGTGCCAGCACAGAAGCGGGCGGGAGCCCCCCCTACGAGCAGTACTTC. Protein product: CASTEAGGSPPYEQYF.

V usage is TRBV9 and J usage is TRBJ1-2, with TRBD1 matching over 7 bases. Germline CDR1 reads SGDLS; CDR2 reads YYNGEE. The trim removed 3 bases at V and 12 bases at J, leaving 8 bases unmatched. This CDR3 spans 12 amino acids. For the CDR3, the DNA is TGTGCCAGCAGCGCTTTACGAGGGGGCCACACCTTC. Its protein is CASSALRGGHTF. The full variable domain, completed using reference TRBV9 and TRBJ1-2, is DSGVTQTPKHLITATGQRVTLRCSPRSGDLSVYWYQQSLDQGLQFLIQYYNGEERAKGNILERFSAQQFPDLHSELNLSSLELGDSALYFCASSALRGGHTFGSGTRLTVV.

This clone was seen more than once but under ten times. V usage is TRBV6-5 and J usage is TRBJ1-6; no firm D call. This CDR3 has 15 residues. Trimming took off 2 bases at V and 4 bases at J, with 9 bases between the two ends. Germline assignment: CDR1 MNHEY and CDR2 SVGAGI. The CDR3 region has the DNA TGTGCCAGCAGTTACGGGCCGGAGTATAATTCACCCCTCCACTTT. Translating it yields CASSYGPEYNSPLHF.

About this clone: Other DNA sequences in the same sample also yield this CDR3. The genes are TRBV4-1 and TRBJ2-7; D may be TRBD1 (7 bases). CDR1 is MGHRA and CDR2 is YSYEKL in the germline V gene. Trimming left V 0 bases short and J 4 bases short, with 10 bases between. The CDR3 contains 14 residues. CDR3 protein: CASSQESGGYEQYF. The CDR3 DNA reads as TGCGCCAGCAGCCAAGAATCAGGGGGGTACGAGCAGTACTTC.

About this clone itself: Other DNA sequences of this sample code for an identical CDR3. V usage is TRBV9 and J usage is TRBJ2-1, with D possibly matching TRBD2 (7 bases). CDR1 is SGDLS and CDR2 is YYNGEE in the germline V gene. V lost 0 bases and J 3 bases, leaving 10 bases between the germline ends. The CDR3 sequence is 15 residues long. CDR3 in DNA: TGTGCCAGCAGCGTAGAGGGGGAGGGCTACAATGAGCAGTTCTTC. Its translation: CASSVEGEGYNEQFF.

The J gene is TRBJ1-6, the V gene TRBV6-5, with D possibly matching TRBD1 (6 bases). V was shortened by 4 bases and J by 6 bases, with 10 bases between the two germline ends. The V gene's germline CDR1 is MNHEY and CDR2 SVGAGI. The CDR3 totals 14 residues. The CDR3, as DNA: TGTGCCAGCAGTTTATGGGACACTAATTCACCCCTCCACTTT. Encoded protein: CASSLWDTNSPLHF.

The gene calls are TRBV6-5 and TRBJ1-4; 10 bases are a match to TRBD1. Trimming removed 2 bases from V and 3 bases from J; junction bases left unmatched: 3. Germline CDR1 and CDR2: MNHEY and SVGAGI. The CDR3 spans 16 residues. In nucleotides, the CDR3 is TGTGCCAGCAGTTACGAAGGGACAGGGGCTAATGAAAAACTGTTTTTT. Its translation: CASSYEGTGANEKLFF.

In this sample, this clone turned up once. The chain links TRBV7-9 to TRBJ2-3, with 9 bases identical to TRBD2. Germline loops: CDR1 SEHNR, CDR2 FQNEAQ (reference sequence). This CDR3 comprises 16 residues. V was clipped by 5 bases and J by 5 bases; unmatched bases: 11. The CDR3 DNA follows: TGTGCCAGCAGCCATTCGGGACTAGCTCTTCGAGATACGCAGTATTTT. The encoded protein is CASSHSGLALRDTQYF.

This chain links TRBV27 with TRBJ1-5, with 12 bases aligning to TRBD1. J lost 7 bases, V lost 5 bases, and 9 bases had no gene match. The CDR3 extends over 16 amino acids. Germline V CDR1 and CDR2: MNHEY, SMNVEV (reference sequence). This CDR3 is CASSPRDRGHQQPQHF. CDR3 bases: TGTGCCAGCAGTCCCAGGGACAGGGGGCACCAGCAGCCCCAGCATTTT.

The chain links TRBV5-6 to TRBJ2-7; D might be TRBD1 (5 bases). The germline V and J ends were trimmed by 2 bases and 2 bases, with 14 bases remaining between them. This CDR3 region has 15 residues. Germline values: CDR1 SGHDT, CDR2 YYEEEE. The DNA of the CDR3 is TGTGCCAGCAGCTTAGTACAGGCATTACCCTACGAGCAGTACTTC. Its protein is CASSLVQALPYEQYF.

This chain links TRBV6-6 with TRBJ1-1, with TRBD1 as a possible D gene (6 bases). The germline V and J ends were trimmed by 4 bases and 6 bases, with 6 bases remaining between them. From germline, CDR1 is MNHNY and CDR2 SVGAGI (reference sequence). The CDR3 is 11 residues long. This CDR3 is CASSWTAEAFF. DNA for the CDR3: TGTGCCAGCAGTTGGACAGCTGAAGCTTTCTTT.

The genes are TRBV5-1 and TRBJ2-3; D perhaps matches TRBD1 (6 bases). Trimming pared 0 bases from V and 4 bases from J, leaving 15 bases between. The CDR3 is 16 residues long. CDR1 and CDR2 from the germline V gene are SGHRS and YFSETQ. The CDR3 reads CASSLAGQPISDTQYF. The CDR3 DNA reads TGCGCCAGCAGCTTGGCCGGACAGCCGATCTCAGATACGCAGTATTTT.

The chain is built from TRBV19 and TRBJ2-7; D is possibly TRBD1 (6 bases). The CDR3 is 15 residues long. The V and J ends lost 5 bases and 2 bases respectively, with 16 bases between them. Germline V CDR1 and CDR2: LNHDA, SQIVND (reference sequence). The CDR3 is CASSPTPGAPYEQYF. CDR3 bases: TGTGCCAGTAGTCCAACCCCAGGGGCCCCCTACGAGCAGTACTTC.

The J gene is TRBJ2-1, the V gene TRBV9; TRBD2 matches at 13 bases. CDR3 length: 19 residues. Germline V CDR1 and CDR2: SGDLS, YYNGEE. V was pared by 4 bases and J by 0 bases, with 10 bases of the junction left unmatched. The CDR3 sequence: CASSPRLAGGLSSYNEQFF. The DNA of the CDR3 is TGTGCCAGCAGCCCAAGACTAGCGGGGGGCTTGAGCTCCTACAATGAGCAGTTCTTC. The full variable domain, rest sourced from reference TRBV9 and TRBJ2-1, is DSGVTQTPKHLITATGQRVTLRCSPRSGDLSVYWYQQSLDQGLQFLIQYYNGEERAKGNILERFSAQQFPDLHSELNLSSLELGDSALYFCASSPRLAGGLSSYNEQFFGPGTRLTVL.

The rearrangement links TRBV4-1 to TRBJ1-3; D gene ambiguous. The V and J ends lost 1 base and 0 bases respectively, with 7 bases between them. Germline assignment: CDR1 MGHRA and CDR2 YSYEKL. CDR3 length: 15 amino acids. This chain's CDR3 is CASSQAESSGNTIYF. Here the CDR3 DNA reads TGCGCCAGCAGCCAAGCAGAGAGCTCTGGAAACACCATATATTTT.

The gene calls are TRBV4-1 and TRBJ1-6; no firm D call. Germline-derived CDR1 and CDR2 are MGHRA and YSYEKL. There are 14 residues in the CDR3. Trimming took off 1 base at V and 9 bases at J, with 10 bases between the two ends. The CDR3 protein is CASSQVLGSSPLHF. In DNA, the CDR3 is TGCGCCAGCAGCCAAGTGTTAGGGAGTTCACCCCTCCACTTT.

This rearrangement joins TRBV21-1 to TRBJ1-4. TRBV21-1 is deemed a pseudogene. This CDR3 is 12 amino acids long. As DNA, the CDR3 is TGTGCCAGCATCACTTTGGGAGAAAAACTGTTTTTT. Translating gives CASITLGEKLFF.

This chain joins TRBV18 and TRBJ1-6, with D perhaps matching TRBD1 (5 bases). The CDR3 totals 13 residues. Germline V CDR1 and CDR2: KGHSH, LQKENI. The V end lost 2 bases, the J end lost 10 bases, and 9 bases lay between the germline ends. The CDR3 region is CASSPERGSPLHF. The CDR3, as DNA: TGTGCCAGCTCACCAGAGAGGGGATCACCCCTCCACTTT.

The CDR3 spells CASSERSSSGTDTQYF. Written as DNA, the CDR3 is TGCGCCAGCAGCGAGAGGAGCTCTAGCGGAACAGATACGCAGTATTTT. V is TRBV10-1 and J is TRBJ2-3, with 7 bases fitting TRBD2. The V gene end was trimmed by 6 bases and the J gene end by 3 bases; junction bases not matched to a gene: 12. The V gene's germline CDR1 is WNHNN and CDR2 SYGVQD (reference sequence). The CDR3 extends over 16 amino acids.

This rearrangement joins TRBV5-6 to TRBJ2-5; D is perhaps TRBD1 (5 bases). Germline V gives CDR1 SGHDT, CDR2 YYEEEE. This CDR3 has 15 amino acids. V lost 6 bases, J lost 3 bases, and 18 bases lay in between. This CDR3 is CASKTGWGLEETQYF. The CDR3 DNA follows: TGTGCCAGCAAAACTGGGTGGGGCCTAGAAGAGACCCAGTACTTC.

In its sample, this clone was seen once. The J gene is TRBJ1-4, the V gene TRBV7-9; a possible D gene is TRBD1 (5 bases). This CDR3 is 13 amino acids long. The germline V gene has CDR1 SEHNR and CDR2 FQNEAQ (reference sequence). V was shortened by 5 bases and J by 8 bases, with 12 bases between the two germline ends. CDR3 nucleotides: TGTGCCAGCAGCGCTTACAGGAGCGAAAAACTGTTTTTT. Protein product: CASSAYRSEKLFF. Together with reference TRBV7-9 and TRBJ1-4, the CDR3 gives the full variable domain: DTGVSQNPRHKITKRGQNVTFRCDPISEHNRLYWYRQTLGQGPEFLTYFQNEAQLEKSRLLSDRFSAERPKGSFSTLEIQRTEQGDSAMYLCASSAYRSEKLFFGSGTQLSVL.

The rearrangement joins TRBV5-5 to TRBJ1-2; 8 bases line up with TRBD1. V shed 4 bases, J shed 4 bases, and the junction held 15 bases outside the gene matches. The V gene's germline CDR1 is SGHKS and CDR2 YYEKEE (reference sequence). This CDR3 region has 17 residues. Written as DNA, the CDR3 is TGTGCCAGCAGCCCCCATGGACAGGGAGGAAAATTCTATGGCTACACCTTC. Translated: CASSPHGQGGKFYGYTF.